The 28 T cell receptor beta chains below come from one sample, sequenced in a study of blood T cells in healthy people across ages. The authors ran a second PCR of 7 to 11 cycles using a sample-barcoded 5' primer and a J-beta primer mix. Each CDR3 protein is one row after TCRdb ran MiXCR on the 5' RACE reads. The sample lists roughly 500,000 distinct CDR3 sequences, 25% to 30% occurring once. Sequencing input: blood. These receptors originate from a woman between 65 and 79 years old in good health.

The chain recombines TRBV5-6 with TRBJ2-5; 8 nucleotides line up with TRBD1. Gene TRBJ2-7 matches the end of the DNA better, so the J call may be wrong. The CDR3 length is 13 residues. Germline V gene sequence: CDR1 SGHDT, CDR2 YYEEEE. CDR3 coding DNA: TGTGCCAGCAGCTGGACAGGGTTATACGAGCAGTACTTC. Residues: CASSWTGLYEQYF.

This clonotype occurred a few times. The chain joins TRBV29-1 to TRBJ2-3, with 7 bases identical to TRBD1. V shed 6 bases and J 1 base; nucleotides not matched to a gene: 10. Per germline, CDR1 SQVTM and CDR2 ANQGSEA. The CDR3 extends over 15 amino acids. The CDR3 bases are TGCAGCGTCGCGACCACAGGACAGGGCACAGATACGCAGTATTTT. This codes for CSVATTGQGTDTQYF.

V is TRBV9 and J is TRBJ1-1; D gene ambiguous. Trimming cost V 0 bases and J 6 bases, with 9 bases left between them. The CDR3 consists of 13 residues. Looked up from germline, CDR1 is SGDLS and CDR2 is YYNGEE. CDR3 DNA: TGTGCCAGCAGCGTAGGATTTAGGGCTGAAGCTTTCTTT. Translation gives CASSVGFRAEAFF.

The chain carries TRBV28 and TRBJ2-1; a weak D match, TRBD2 (6 bases). The J call may not be correct, given that the DNA end is closer to TRBJ2-7. This CDR3 is built from 15 residues. The V gene's germline CDR1 is MDHEN and CDR2 SYDVKM. CDR3 sequence: CASSSFGGAFREQYF. Written as DNA, the CDR3 is TGTGCCAGCAGTTCTTTCGGGGGAGCTTTCAGGGAGCAGTACTTC.

This CDR3 reads CASSFPGVGEKLFF. CDR3 sequence (DNA): TGTGCCAGCAGCTTCCCAGGGGTGGGTGAAAAACTGTTTTTT. The rearrangement joins TRBV7-2 to TRBJ1-4; D possibly corresponds to TRBD1 (6 bases). Germline CDR1 reads SGHTA; CDR2 reads FQGNSA. Trimming took 3 bases from V and 7 from J, leaving 12 bases between them. This CDR3 has 14 amino acids.

The chain couples TRBV6-5 to TRBJ2-7; 9 positions match TRBD1. The germline gives CDR1 MNHEY, CDR2 SVGAGI. The CDR3 is 12 residues long. The V gene end was trimmed by 6 bases and the J gene end by 6 bases; junction bases not matched to a gene: 3. CDR3 sequence (DNA): TGTGCCAGCAGAAGACAGGGGGGCGAGCAGTACTTC. Its protein is CASRRQGGEQYF.

A few counts support this clonotype. This rearrangement joins TRBV28 to TRBJ2-5; 7 bases are a match to TRBD1. The CDR3 contains 15 residues. The germline CDR1 and CDR2 sequences are MDHEN and SYDVKM. V gave up 2 bases and J gave up 3 bases; unmatched junction bases: 6. CDR3 coding DNA: TGTGCCAGCAGTTTACCCTCGACAGGGAAAGAGACCCAGTACTTC. Protein sequence: CASSLPSTGKETQYF.

This clonotype occurred a few times. The chain joins TRBV5-1 to TRBJ1-1; 11 bases are shared with TRBD1. V lost 4 bases to trimming and J lost 1 base; unmatched junction nucleotides: 18. The CDR3 spans 20 residues. Looked up from germline, CDR1 is SGHRS and CDR2 is YFSETQ. CDR3 in DNA: TGCGCCAGCAGCATCGGGACAGGGGGGAGTTTGGAGTTTGGGAACACTGAAGCTTTCTTT. As protein: CASSIGTGGSLEFGNTEAFF.

V gene TRBV29-1 combines with J gene TRBJ2-2, with D perhaps TRBD1 or TRBD2 (5 bases each). The CDR3 is made up of 12 amino acids. Trimming stripped 2 bases from V and 6 bases from J, with 7 bases between. Germline CDR1 reads SQVTM; CDR2 reads ANQGSEA. CDR3 DNA: TGCAGCGTTGAACGGGACCCCGGGGAGCTGTTTTTT. It specifies CSVERDPGELFF.

Ten or more counts support this clonotype. The rearrangement uses TRBV20-1 and TRBJ2-5; 7 bases agree with TRBD1. CDR1 DFQATT and CDR2 SNEGSKA come from the germline V gene (reference sequence). With V trimmed by 1 base and J by 3 bases, 5 bases remained unmatched. This CDR3 has 14 amino acids. CDR3 sequence reads: CSARVDRVEETQYF. CDR3 sequence (DNA): TGCAGTGCTAGAGTAGACAGGGTAGAAGAGACCCAGTACTTC.

J is TRBJ2-1 and V is TRBV4-3; 8 bases agree with TRBD1. The end of the DNA aligns better with TRBJ2-7, so the J call may be wrong. The CDR3 has 16 residues. The germline CDR1 and CDR2 sequences are LGHNA and YSLEER. The CDR3 sequence: CASSQDPRTGSYEQYF. The CDR3 DNA is TGCGCCAGCAGCCAAGATCCCCGGACAGGGTCTTACGAGCAGTACTTC.

This clonotype was detected a few times. J is TRBJ2-5 and V is TRBV5-5, with D perhaps matching TRBD2 (7 bases). The CDR3 has 16 amino acids. The germline gives CDR1 SGHKS, CDR2 YYEKEE (reference sequence). The V end lost 1 base, the J end lost 14 bases, and 27 bases lay between the germline ends. CDR3 DNA sequence: TGTGCCAGCAGCTTGAGCGGGGCGGGGGCGGGTTACGAGCAATACTTC. As protein: CASSLSGAGAGYEQYF.

This chain connects TRBV12-3 or TRBV12-4 to TRBJ1-2, with D perhaps TRBD1 (5 bases). The germline V and J ends were trimmed by 6 bases and 6 bases, with 17 bases remaining between them. CDR3 length: 14 residues. CDR3 sequence reads: CASSPTWRTNGYTF. CDR3 nucleotide sequence: TGTGCCAGCAGCCCGACATGGAGGACAAATGGCTACACCTTC.

The rearrangement links TRBV7-9 to TRBJ1-2; D is possibly TRBD1 (6 bases). The germline gives CDR1 SEHNR, CDR2 FQNEAQ (reference sequence). The CDR3 has 15 amino acids. V dropped 5 bases and J dropped 3 bases, with 16 bases sitting between them. The CDR3 spells CASSPPQGLHYGYTF. CDR3 coding DNA: TGTGCCAGCAGCCCCCCGCAGGGGCTGCACTATGGCTACACCTTC.

The chain couples TRBV20-1 to TRBJ2-7; 9 nucleotides line up with TRBD1. Germline CDR1 is DFQATT and CDR2 is SNEGSKA (reference sequence). The CDR3 consists of 15 residues. Trimming took 3 bases from V and 1 from J; bases not matched to a gene: 7. CDR3 protein: CSARGGQGGSYEQYF. In DNA, the CDR3 is TGCAGTGCTAGGGGGGGACAGGGTGGGTCCTACGAGCAGTACTTC.

J is TRBJ1-5 and V is TRBV7-6, with TRBD1 matching 9 bases. The J segment lost 1 base and the V segment lost 1 base, leaving 11 bases of the junction unmatched. CDR3 size: 19 residues. Germline CDR1 reads SGHVS; CDR2 reads FNYEAQ. The CDR3 protein is CASSLGGQGGTMSNQPQHF. CDR3 DNA: TGTGCCAGCAGCTTAGGGGGACAGGGAGGAACTATGAGCAATCAGCCCCAGCATTTT.

The genes are TRBV6-2 or TRBV6-3 and TRBJ1-2; 8 positions match TRBD1. This CDR3 comprises 17 residues. V shed 0 bases, J shed 1 base, and the junction held 7 bases outside the gene matches. From germline, CDR1 is MNHEY and CDR2 SVGEGT. CDR3 DNA: TGTGCCAGCAGTTACTCTGCCGGACAGGGAGATAACTATGGCTACACCTTC. The encoded protein is CASSYSAGQGDNYGYTF.

The chain couples TRBV6-2 or TRBV6-3 to TRBJ2-7; a weak D match, TRBD1 (5 bases). This CDR3 spans 16 amino acids. The V end lost 7 bases, the J end lost 4 bases, and 23 bases lay between the germline ends. Germline V gene sequence: CDR1 MNHEY, CDR2 SVGEGT. The CDR3 nucleotides read TGTGCCAGCACCCAACGAGCAGGGCCGCCGGCATACGAGCAGTACTTC. Amino acids: CASTQRAGPPAYEQYF.

In this sample, this clonotype turned up a few times. Here the CDR3 reads CASSPAYNRPNYGYTF. CDR3 nucleotides: TGTGCCAGCAGCCCTGCATATAACAGACCTAACTATGGCTACACCTTC. The V gene is TRBV3-1, the J gene TRBJ1-2; D gene ambiguous. Trimming took off 4 bases at V and 0 bases at J, with 15 bases between the two ends. The germline CDR1 and CDR2 sequences are LGHDT and YNNKEL (reference sequence). This CDR3 region has 16 residues.

This clonotype appeared many times. This sequence joins TRBV12-3 or TRBV12-4 and TRBJ2-5; weak D call: TRBD2 (6 bases). V lost 6 bases, J lost 4 bases, and 12 bases lay in between. The CDR3 covers 13 residues. The CDR3 coding sequence is TGTGCCAGCAGACGGGGGTTGGGAGAGACCCAGTACTTC. Amino acids: CASRRGLGETQYF.

The chain is built from TRBV5-1 and TRBJ2-1; D call uncertain. Germline V lookup: CDR1 SGHRS, CDR2 YFSETQ. Trimming shortened V by 6 bases and J by 4 bases, and 11 bases separated the two germline ends. This CDR3 spans 13 amino acids. CDR3 sequence (DNA): TGCGCCAGCATGACGGACGGTTACAATGAGCAGTTCTTC. Its translation: CASMTDGYNEQFF.

This rearrangement joins TRBV20-1 to TRBJ1-2; no definite D call. V shed 3 bases and J shed 4 bases, with 15 bases lying between them. Germline CDR1 is DFQATT and CDR2 is SNEGSKA (reference sequence). This CDR3 region has 14 residues. The CDR3 nucleotides read TGCAGTGCTAGTGGGCCCGGGGTCGCCTATGGCTACACCTTC. This sequence encodes CSASGPGVAYGYTF.

This clonotype was picked up a small number of times. The chain uses TRBV30 and TRBJ1-2; no firm D call. The germline CDR1 and CDR2 sequences are GTSNPN and SVGIG (reference sequence). V lost 2 bases to trimming and J lost 4 bases, with 11 bases between them. The CDR3 contains 13 residues. CDR3 loop: CAWSRTNGYGYTF. CDR3 coding DNA: TGTGCCTGGAGTCGAACAAACGGCTATGGCTACACCTTC.

The chain has TRBV7-2 and TRBJ2-3, with unresolved D. V dropped 0 bases and J dropped 2 bases, with 9 bases sitting between them. CDR3 size: 15 residues. Germline-derived CDR1 and CDR2 are SGHTA and FQGNSA. The CDR3 DNA is TGTGCCAGCAGCTTAGCTGAGGTGGTCACAGATACGCAGTATTTT. It yields the protein CASSLAEVVTDTQYF.

The V gene is TRBV18, the J gene TRBJ2-5, with 9 bases fitting TRBD1. Germline trimming cut 2 bases from V and 3 bases from J; bases unmatched to any gene: 7. The germline CDR1 and CDR2 sequences are KGHSH and LQKENI. The CDR3 covers 16 residues. The CDR3 nucleotides read TGTGCCAGCTCACCAAACGCCCGGGACAGGGAAGAGACCCAGTACTTC. Its translation: CASSPNARDREETQYF.

The chain has TRBV5-1 and TRBJ2-1, with TRBD1 matching 7 bases. The V segment lost 3 bases and the J segment 6 bases; nucleotides outside the gene matches: 9. CDR1 SGHRS and CDR2 YFSETQ come from the germline V gene. The length of the CDR3 is 15 residues. The CDR3, as DNA: TGCGCCAGCAGCTCAGACAGGGCCGAGGGCAATGAGCAGTTCTTC. Amino acid sequence: CASSSDRAEGNEQFF.

This clonotype came up many times. The chain combines TRBV20-1 with TRBJ2-5, with D unclear. Trimming left V 4 bases short and J 9 bases short, with 12 bases between. Germline loops: CDR1 DFQATT, CDR2 SNEGSKA (reference sequence). The CDR3 extends over 11 amino acids. The CDR3 reads CSAKRAMAQYF. The CDR3, as DNA: TGCAGTGCTAAACGAGCGATGGCCCAGTACTTC.

This clonotype was observed a few times. This sequence joins TRBV5-1 and TRBJ1-4; no clear D. Looked up from germline, CDR1 is SGHRS and CDR2 is YFSETQ. Trimming removed 2 bases at V and 8 bases at J, with 10 bases between. The CDR3 has 13 residues. In nucleotides, the CDR3 is TGCGCCAGCAGCTTATACTCGGAAGAAAAACTGTTTTTT. Protein product: CASSLYSEEKLFF.